This entry is about one T cell receptor (beta chain). The antigen is undetermined. The source of the sample is a study of T cell responses to AZD1222 COVID-19 vaccine. The CDR3 has 14 amino acids. Looked up from germline, CDR1 is SEHNR and CDR2 is FQNEAQ (reference sequence). Trimming took 5 bases from V and 8 from J, leaving 18 bases between them. Using immunoSEQ multiplex PCR, the repertoire was profiled, and TCRdb retains in-frame clones only, with some absent. The profile shows around 130,000 clones, 94% of them singletons. Study-wide points: An increase in Spike-specific TCR breadth and depth was observed after two AZD1222 doses. Only a handful of AZD1222 recipients, more than five in all, had baseline seropositivity.

This sample comprised peripheral blood, obtained on day 0 of AZD1222 vaccination. The sequence came from an adult in good health. V usage is TRBV7-9 and J usage is TRBJ1-2; D is possibly TRBD1 (5 bases). CDR3 sequence: CASSPLGEGNGYTF. The CDR3 DNA reads as TGTGCCAGCAGCCCATTGGGGGAGGGCAACGGCTACACCTTC.